This is a list of T cell receptor beta chains from one sample in a study of T-cell memory formation after mild COVID-19. Each CDR3 protein gets one entry after TCRdb re-called the 5' RACE reads with MiXCR. The data contain 300,000 to 400,000 distinct CDR3 sequences, more than 15% of them singletons. What was sequenced was PBMCs or a T cell subset sorted from them (not recorded which). All receptors derive from a man between 18 and 35 years old who had mild COVID-19 (a few samples of this study predate the infection). Cell type and time point are not known. Both conserved end residues are part of each CDR3. The D gene is left open where the match is weak. Part of the rows lack a size; the others show once, few, many or a class for expanded clones.

d_gene: TRBD1
j_gene: TRBJ1-4
abundance: few
v_gene: TRBV6-5
CDR3nt: TGTGCCAGCGCAGGGACAGCGAATGAAAAACTGTTTTTT
CDR3aa: CASAGTANEKLFF

d_gene: .
j_gene: TRBJ1-5
abundance: .
v_gene: TRBV24-1
CDR3nt: TGTGCCACCACCAGGGGTTACAATCAGCCCCAGCATTTT
CDR3aa: CATTRGYNQPQHF

d_gene: .
j_gene: TRBJ2-2
abundance: few
v_gene: TRBV28
CDR3nt: TGTGCCAGCAGTGGGGTCTTCTCCACGAACACCGGGGAGCTGTTTTTT
CDR3aa: CASSGVFSTNTGELFF

d_gene: .
j_gene: TRBJ1-1
abundance: many
v_gene: TRBV5-6
CDR3nt: TGTGCCAGCAGCTTCCAGGGTCACCGTCCTAACACTGAAGCTTTCTTT
CDR3aa: CASSFQGHRPNTEAFF

d_gene: .
j_gene: TRBJ1-5
abundance: few
v_gene: TRBV7-9
CDR3nt: TGTGCCAGCAGCGATGGCCTGGGGACAAATCAGCCCCAGCATTTT
CDR3aa: CASSDGLGTNQPQHF

d_gene: .
j_gene: TRBJ2-1
abundance: few
v_gene: TRBV12-3/TRBV12-4
CDR3nt: TGTGCCAGCAGTTTGAGGAGCTCCTACAATGAGCAGTTCTTC
CDR3aa: CASSLRSSYNEQFF

d_gene: TRBD1
j_gene: TRBJ2-2
abundance: .
v_gene: TRBV10-1
CDR3nt: TGCGCCAGCACCGGACAGGGGGGGCAGGGTACCGGGGAGCTGTTTTTT
CDR3aa: CASTGQGGQGTGELFF

d_gene: .
j_gene: TRBJ1-4
abundance: .
v_gene: TRBV5-1
CDR3nt: TGCGCCAGCAGCTTGGACCCTTTGGGGTCCGCAACTAATGAAAAACTGTTTTTT
CDR3aa: CASSLDPLGSATNEKLFF

d_gene: .
j_gene: TRBJ1-6
abundance: .
v_gene: TRBV5-6
CDR3nt: TGTGCCAGCACCAGGAGGGCATATAATTCACCCCTCCACTTT
CDR3aa: CASTRRAYNSPLHF

d_gene: .
j_gene: TRBJ1-5
abundance: few
v_gene: TRBV12-3/TRBV12-4
CDR3nt: TGTGCCAGCAGTATCGGGACGGTGAATCAGCCCCAGCATTTT
CDR3aa: CASSIGTVNQPQHF

d_gene: .
j_gene: TRBJ1-1
abundance: .
v_gene: TRBV19
CDR3nt: TGTGCCAGTAGTAGCCAGGGGACGAACACTGAAGCTTTCTTT
CDR3aa: CASSSQGTNTEAFF

d_gene: .
j_gene: TRBJ1-3
abundance: .
v_gene: TRBV28
CDR3nt: TGTGCCAGCAGCAACACGGGGGCTGGTGGAAACACCATATATTTT
CDR3aa: CASSNTGAGGNTIYF

d_gene: .
j_gene: TRBJ2-1
abundance: .
v_gene: TRBV27
CDR3nt: TGTGCCAGCAGTTTCTTAGATGAGCAGTTCTTC
CDR3aa: CASSFLDEQFF

d_gene: TRBD2
j_gene: TRBJ2-2
abundance: .
v_gene: TRBV12-5
CDR3nt: TGTGCTAGTGGCTACATTCCGGGACTAGACACCGGGGAGCTGTTTTTT
CDR3aa: CASGYIPGLDTGELFF

d_gene: .
j_gene: TRBJ1-4
abundance: .
v_gene: TRBV15
CDR3nt: TGTGCCACCAGCAGAAATGAGGGGACTAATGAAAAACTGTTTTTT
CDR3aa: CATSRNEGTNEKLFF

d_gene: .
j_gene: TRBJ1-6
abundance: .
v_gene: TRBV12-3/TRBV12-4
CDR3nt: TGTGCCAGCAGTTTAGGGGGATTCTCCTATAATTCACCCCTCCACTTT
CDR3aa: CASSLGGFSYNSPLHF

d_gene: .
j_gene: TRBJ2-3
abundance: .
v_gene: TRBV10-3
CDR3nt: TGTGCCATCAGCCCTGGGAGCTCGCGCACAGATACGCAGTATTTT
CDR3aa: CAISPGSSRTDTQYF

d_gene: .
j_gene: TRBJ2-4
abundance: .
v_gene: TRBV29-1
CDR3nt: TGCAGCGTTGTACCCGGGGCCAAAAACATTCAGTACTTC
CDR3aa: CSVVPGAKNIQYF

d_gene: TRBD1
j_gene: TRBJ2-5
abundance: .
v_gene: TRBV4-1
CDR3nt: TGCGCCAGCAGCCAAGGTCGGGGACAGTCCCTTAAAGAGACCCAGTACTTC
CDR3aa: CASSQGRGQSLKETQYF

d_gene: TRBD1
j_gene: TRBJ1-2
abundance: few
v_gene: TRBV11-2
CDR3nt: TGTGCCAGCAGCCCCGGGACAGGGAACCATGGCTACACCTTC
CDR3aa: CASSPGTGNHGYTF

d_gene: .
j_gene: TRBJ1-2
abundance: few
v_gene: TRBV5-1
CDR3nt: TGCGCCAGCAGCTTGGCCAATCACAGTCCATCCTATGGCTACACCTTC
CDR3aa: CASSLANHSPSYGYTF

d_gene: .
j_gene: TRBJ2-3
abundance: .
v_gene: TRBV12-3/TRBV12-4
CDR3nt: TGTGCCAGCAGTTTTCGGGGGACCCGCACAGATACGCAGTATTTT
CDR3aa: CASSFRGTRTDTQYF

d_gene: TRBD2
j_gene: TRBJ2-3
abundance: few
v_gene: TRBV3-1
CDR3nt: TGTGCCAGCAGCCAAAATGGACTAGACGCAGATACGCAGTATTTT
CDR3aa: CASSQNGLDADTQYF

d_gene: .
j_gene: TRBJ1-1
abundance: many
v_gene: TRBV10-3
CDR3nt: TGTGCCATCAGTGAGTCGAGGGGGAACACTGAAGCTTTCTTT
CDR3aa: CAISESRGNTEAFF

d_gene: TRBD1
j_gene: TRBJ2-3
abundance: few
v_gene: TRBV7-2
CDR3nt: TGTGCCAGCAGCTTAAGACGGACAGGGGGAGATACGCAGTATTTT
CDR3aa: CASSLRRTGGDTQYF

d_gene: TRBD1
j_gene: TRBJ1-6
abundance: many
v_gene: TRBV5-1
CDR3nt: TGCGCCAGCAGCTCGGGACAGGGTAATTCACCCCTCCACTTT
CDR3aa: CASSSGQGNSPLHF

d_gene: .
j_gene: TRBJ2-3
abundance: few
v_gene: TRBV12-3/TRBV12-4
CDR3nt: TGTGCCAGCAGTACCGGGTCTGACACAGATACGCAGTATTTT
CDR3aa: CASSTGSDTDTQYF

d_gene: .
j_gene: TRBJ2-5
abundance: .
v_gene: TRBV20-1
CDR3nt: TGCAGTGCCTCAAAGGGGGTCAACCAAGAGACCCAGTACTTC
CDR3aa: CSASKGVNQETQYF